Listed below are T cell receptor beta chains from one sample, sequenced in a study of cytomegalovirus exposure and HLA in healthy donors. Libraries were prepared by immunoSEQ multiplex PCR; TCRdb keeps only in-frame clonotypes and omits some of them. The repertoire has 90,000 to 120,000 clones, 73% of them found once; the top ten carry roughly 8%. The sequenced sample consisted of PBMCs. These receptors all come from a young man in good health and CMV-seronegative. Both conserved end residues are part of each CDR3. Fields, in order: J gene, D gene, clone size, V gene, CDR3 DNA, CDR3 protein. D genes are given only for firm matches. The size entry is marked missing in some rows and otherwise reads once, few, many or a size class.

TRBJ2-2 TRBD2 . TRBV5-1 TGCGCCAGCAGGTCTAGCGGGGGGGCTGCCACCGGGGAGCTGTTTTTT CASRSSGGAATGELFF
TRBJ2-7 TRBD1 . TRBV6-1 TGTGCCAGCAGTGAGGGGACAGGGGCCTCCTACGAGCAGTACTTC CASSEGTGASYEQYF
TRBJ1-2 . few TRBV6-6 TGTGCCAGCAGTTTGGGGCGAAGCGGCTACACCTTC CASSLGRSGYTF
TRBJ2-2 TRBD1 . TRBV27 TGTGCCAGCAGTTTCCAGGACAGGGTTACCGGGGAGCTGTTTTTT CASSFQDRVTGELFF
TRBJ1-1 TRBD1 . TRBV4-1 TGCGCCAGCAGCCGCATGACAGGGTGGACCACTGAAGCTTTCTTT CASSRMTGWTTEAFF
TRBJ2-3 TRBD2 . TRBV5-8 TGTGCCAGCAGCGAGGGACTAGCGGGAGCAGATACGCAGTATTTT CASSEGLAGADTQYF
TRBJ2-7 TRBD1 many TRBV11-2 TGTGCCAGCAGCCCTAGGACAGGGACCCTTGTGAACGAGCAGTACTTC CASSPRTGTLVNEQYF
TRBJ2-5 TRBD2 . TRBV28 TGTGCCAGCAGTGAAGCGGGAGGCTTTCAAGAGACCCAGTACTTC CASSEAGGFQETQYF
TRBJ2-1 TRBD2 . TRBV19 TGTGCCAGTAGTATAGGACTAGCAGTCGAAGCGCAGTTCTTC CASSIGLAVEAQFF
TRBJ1-3 . . TRBV28 TGTGCCAGCAGTTTACGCCCGCTGAGCTCTGGAAACACCATATATTTT CASSLRPLSSGNTIYF
TRBJ2-7 . . TRBV10-1 TGCGCCAGCAGTGCTAGGCAGCAGGGGGGTGAGCAGTACTTC CASSARQQGGEQYF
TRBJ1-1 . medium-sized TRBV7-9 TGTGCCAGCAGACAGGGCTCCGTGAACACTGAAGCTTTCTTT CASRQGSVNTEAFF
TRBJ1-2 . . TRBV5-5 TGTGCCAGCAGCTTGAGGGAGTCCCCTAACTATGGCTACACCTTC CASSLRESPNYGYTF
TRBJ2-1 . . TRBV5-1 TGCGCCAGCAGCTTGGGTGGCAGGTCCTACAATGAGCAGTTCTTC CASSLGGRSYNEQFF
TRBJ2-2 TRBD1 . TRBV7-8 TGTGCCAGCAGCTCAAGACAGGGGTCCATCGGGGAGCTGTTTTTT CASSSRQGSIGELFF
TRBJ1-2 TRBD1 . TRBV30 TGTGCCTGGATTAGGACAGGGTTCTATGGCTACACCTTC CAWIRTGFYGYTF
TRBJ1-1 . . TRBV15 TGTGCCACCAGCAGAGATAGAGGAGAAGCTTTCTTT CATSRDRGEAFF
TRBJ1-1 TRBD1 few TRBV27 TGTGCCAGCAGACAGGGGGCCCGCATTAACACTGAAGCTTTCTTT CASRQGARINTEAFF
TRBJ2-1 TRBD2 . TRBV6-1 TGTGCCAGCAGTGAAGGACTAGCGGGAGGGCGCAATGAGCAGTTCTTC CASSEGLAGGRNEQFF
TRBJ2-7 . . TRBV28 TGTGCCAGCAGTCCCCACTACGAGCAGTACTTC CASSPHYEQYF
TRBJ1-2 . . TRBV2 TGTGCCAGCAGAGAGACAGTCTATGGCTACACCTTC CASRETVYGYTF
TRBJ2-7 TRBD1 . TRBV10-3 TGTGCCATCAGAGGGACAGGGGGACCCTACGAGCAGTACTTC CAIRGTGGPYEQYF
TRBJ2-7 . few TRBV14 TGTGCCAGCAGCCGAACAGGGCGCCTCTACGAGCAGTACTTC CASSRTGRLYEQYF
TRBJ2-3 . . TRBV13 TGTGCCAGCAGCTCGAAACTAGCCGTTTGGTTAGGGACCAGCACAGATACGCAGTATTTT CASSSKLAVWLGTSTDTQYF
TRBJ2-1 TRBD2 . TRBV18 TGTGCCAGCTCACCACCGCTAGCGGGGTACAATGAGCAGTTCTTC CASSPPLAGYNEQFF
TRBJ1-4 TRBD1 . TRBV2 TGTGCCAGCAGGGGGACAGACTCTAATGAAAAACTGTTTTTT CASRGTDSNEKLFF
TRBJ2-3 TRBD2 few TRBV6-5 TGTGCCAGCAGCCGGGGACTAGCAGATACGCAGTATTTT CASSRGLADTQYF
TRBJ2-7 . few TRBV5-1 TGCGCCAGCAGCGAACGGTTGTCCTACGAGCAGTACTTC CASSERLSYEQYF
TRBJ2-7 TRBD1 . TRBV6-1 TGTGCCAGCAAGAGATACGGGACAGACCACTACGAGCAGTACTTC CASKRYGTDHYEQYF
TRBJ2-4 TRBD2 few TRBV5-4 TGTGCCGGTGGGGTAGCGGGAGAAAACATTCAGTACTTC CAGGVAGENIQYF
TRBJ2-2 . . TRBV7-3 TGTGCCAGCAGCCCCCTGGGACGGGGAGGCACCGGGGAGCTGTTTTTT CASSPLGRGGTGELFF
TRBJ2-6 . . TRBV2 TGTGCCAGCAGTCAAACAGGGGGGGCAGGGGCCAACGTCCTGACTTTC CASSQTGGAGANVLTF
TRBJ1-3 . . TRBV12-1 TGTGCCAGCAGCTTATCAACAGGGGATGTGGGAGGAAACACCATATATTTT CASSLSTGDVGGNTIYF
TRBJ2-7 . . TRBV19 TGTGCCAGTAGCCCCCCTTTATTTCCCTACGAGCAGTACTTC CASSPPLFPYEQYF
TRBJ2-3 TRBD2 . TRBV5-1 TGCGCCAGCAGCCCTGGGGGTAGCGGGAATGTGTTAGATACGCAGTATTTT CASSPGGSGNVLDTQYF
TRBJ1-4 . . TRBV28 TGTGCCAGCACAGGACTGCCTAATCGAGAAAAACTGTTTTTT CASTGLPNREKLFF
TRBJ2-2 . . TRBV25-1 TGTGCCAGCAGTGAATATAGGTCTCTTAACAGGGATCCCGGGGAGCTGTTTTTT CASSEYRSLNRDPGELFF
TRBJ2-1 . . TRBV18 TGTGCCAGCTCACCCGGACAGTACAATGAGCAGTTCTTC CASSPGQYNEQFF
TRBJ1-5 . few TRBV19 TGTGCCAGTAGTCCCAGGGGAAAGCCCCAGCATTTT CASSPRGKPQHF
TRBJ2-7 . . TRBV7-5 TGTGTCAGAAGCTTAGCGTTGACTAGCGGGAGTATTCGGGGTACCTACGAGCAGTACTTC CVRSLALTSGSIRGTYEQYF
TRBJ2-7 . . TRBV7-9 TGTGCCAGCAGCGCGACAGACGCTAACGAGCAGTACTTC CASSATDANEQYF
TRBJ2-7 TRBD2 . TRBV6-5 TGTGCCAGCAGTTACTCGTGGCGGGGGGGCCGCGACGAGCAGTACTTC CASSYSWRGGRDEQYF
TRBJ1-4 . . TRBV18 TGTGCCAGCTCACCACGGGCAGTAGGTGAAAAACTGTTTTTT CASSPRAVGEKLFF
TRBJ1-2 . . TRBV30 TGTGCCTGGAGGCGCAGGGACTCTCTGGGGGACTGTGGCTACACCTTC CAWRRRDSLGDCGYTF
TRBJ2-3 . . TRBV30 TGTGCCTGGACCGTGAGGCCAGGCACAGATACGCAGTATTTT CAWTVRPGTDTQYF
TRBJ2-2 TRBD2 . TRBV19 TGTGCCAGTACCTTCGGTTTTTTGAGCGGGGGGAACACCGGGGAGCTGTTTTTT CASTFGFLSGGNTGELFF
TRBJ2-1 TRBD2 . TRBV5-1 TGCGCCAGCAGCTTGGCCTCTTATACTAGCGGGGGACCCAATGAGCAGTTCTTC CASSLASYTSGGPNEQFF
TRBJ2-1 . . TRBV7-9 TGTGCCAGCAGCCCGGACTTCAATGAGCAGTTCTTC CASSPDFNEQFF
TRBJ2-1 TRBD1 . TRBV30 TGTGCCTGTATCCGGGACAGGGTGAACAATGAGCAGTTCTTC CACIRDRVNNEQFF
TRBJ2-7 TRBD1 few TRBV7-3 TGTGCCAGCAGCTCAGGGGGCAGCAGCTCCTACGAGCAGTACTTC CASSSGGSSSYEQYF
TRBJ2-5 . once TRBV5-4 TGTGCCAGCAGCATGACTGGGGAGACCCAGTACTTC CASSMTGETQYF
TRBJ2-7 TRBD1 . TRBV9 TGTGCCAGCAGCGAGGGACAGTCCTCACTATGGCAGTACTTC CASSEGQSSLWQYF
TRBJ1-6 TRBD1 . TRBV7-9 TGTGCCAGCAGCCACCCGACAGGGGGCGTCCCGAATTCACCCCTCCACTTT CASSHPTGGVPNSPLHF
TRBJ1-1 . few TRBV9 TGTGCCAGCGGCAACGGGGGGCCGACTGAAGCTTTCTTT CASGNGGPTEAFF
TRBJ2-3 . few TRBV19 TGTGCCAGTAGGGCCTCGGGACTGAGCCTTGGTACGCAGTATTTT CASRASGLSLGTQYF
TRBJ2-7 TRBD2 . TRBV7-9 TGTGCCAGCAGCCAACGAAACCGACCACTAGCGCACGAGCAGTACTTC CASSQRNRPLAHEQYF
TRBJ2-1 TRBD2 . TRBV4-2 TGTGCCAGCAGCCAAGAAGGGACTAGCGCCAATGAGCAGTTCTTC CASSQEGTSANEQFF